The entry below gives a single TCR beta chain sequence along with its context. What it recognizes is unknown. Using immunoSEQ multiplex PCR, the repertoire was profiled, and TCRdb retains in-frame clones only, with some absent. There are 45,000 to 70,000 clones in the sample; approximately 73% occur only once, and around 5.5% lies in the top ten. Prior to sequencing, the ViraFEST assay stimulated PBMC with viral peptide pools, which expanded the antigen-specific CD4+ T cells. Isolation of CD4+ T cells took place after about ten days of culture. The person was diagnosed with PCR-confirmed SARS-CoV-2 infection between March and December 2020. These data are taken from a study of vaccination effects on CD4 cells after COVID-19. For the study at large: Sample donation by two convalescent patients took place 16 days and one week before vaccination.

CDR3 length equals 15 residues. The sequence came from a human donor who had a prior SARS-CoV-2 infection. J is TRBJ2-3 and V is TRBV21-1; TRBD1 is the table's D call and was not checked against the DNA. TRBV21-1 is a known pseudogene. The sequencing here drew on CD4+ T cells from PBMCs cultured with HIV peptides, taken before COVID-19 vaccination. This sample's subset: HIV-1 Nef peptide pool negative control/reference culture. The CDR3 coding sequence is TGTGCCAGCCGGGGACAGCGGACTAGCACAGATACGCAGTATTTT. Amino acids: CASRGQRTSTDTQYF.